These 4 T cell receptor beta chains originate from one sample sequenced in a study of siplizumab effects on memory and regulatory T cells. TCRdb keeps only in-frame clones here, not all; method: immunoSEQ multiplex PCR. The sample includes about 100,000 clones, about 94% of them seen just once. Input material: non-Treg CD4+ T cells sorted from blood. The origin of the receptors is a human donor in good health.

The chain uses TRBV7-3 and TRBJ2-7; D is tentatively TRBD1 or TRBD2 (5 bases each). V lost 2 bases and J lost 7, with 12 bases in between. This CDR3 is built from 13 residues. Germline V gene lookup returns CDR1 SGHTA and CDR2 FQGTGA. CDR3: CASSLQWGGEQYF. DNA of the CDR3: TGTGCCAGCAGCTTACAATGGGGCGGGGAGCAGTACTTC.

Here the CDR3 DNA reads TGTGCCAGCAGGTTTACAGGGGACACCGGGGAGCTGTTTTTT. Protein product: CASRFTGDTGELFF. The chain links TRBV2 to TRBJ2-2; 7 bases agree with TRBD1. CDR1 and CDR2 (germline): SNHLY, FYNNEI. CDR3 length: 14 residues. V shed 6 bases and J 3 bases; nucleotides not matched to a gene: 4.

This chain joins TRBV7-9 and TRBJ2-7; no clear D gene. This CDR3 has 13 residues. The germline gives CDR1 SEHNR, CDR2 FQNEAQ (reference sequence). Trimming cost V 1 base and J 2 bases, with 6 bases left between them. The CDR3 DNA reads TGTGCCAGCAGCTTAGGACGGGCCTACGAGCAGTACTTC. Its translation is CASSLGRAYEQYF.

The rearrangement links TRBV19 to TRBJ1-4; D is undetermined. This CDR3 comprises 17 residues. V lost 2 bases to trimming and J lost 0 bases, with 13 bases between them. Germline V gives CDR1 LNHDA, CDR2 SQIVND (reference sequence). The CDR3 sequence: CASSIRYRGATNEKLFF. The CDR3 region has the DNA TGTGCCAGTAGTATAAGATACCGCGGTGCAACTAATGAAAAACTGTTTTTT.